Presented here are 16 T cell receptor beta chains from one specimen sequenced in a study of T cells in women clearing cervical HPV infection. Method: immunoSEQ multiplex PCR; TCRdb's copy keeps in-frame clones and lacks some. Here the sample table reports 30,000 to 40,000 clones. Sequencing was performed on blood buffy coat. The receptors come from a woman between 18 and 70 years old with a cervical HPV16 infection that either progressed to CIN3+ or cleared (not recorded which).

To note about this clone: The read terminates 3 residues ahead of where the CDR3 ends, so the germline J gene completes it. The gene calls are TRBV7-9 and TRBJ1-1; TRBD1 aligns across 7 bases. CDR3 length equals 13 residues. With V trimmed by 1 base and J by 6 bases, 2 bases remained unmatched. Germline V lookup: CDR1 SEHNR, CDR2 FQNEAQ (reference sequence). CDR3 DNA (partial): TGTGCCAGCAGCTTAGGACAGGGTGCTGAA. As protein: CASSLGQGAE. The whole CDR3 sequence is CASSLGQGAEAFF. The full variable domain, completed using reference TRBV7-9 and TRBJ1-1, is DTGVSQNPRHKITKRGQNVTFRCDPISEHNRLYWYRQTLGQGPEFLTYFQNEAQLEKSRLLSDRFSAERPKGSFSTLEIQRTEQGDSAMYLCASSLGQGAEAFFGQGTRLTVV.

As for this clone: The DNA ends 3 residues before the CDR3 does, and the rest of the CDR3 is filled in from the germline J gene. The rearrangement joins TRBV30 to TRBJ1-5; D unclear. The germline V gene encodes CDR1 GTSNPN and CDR2 SVGIG (reference sequence). The CDR3 has 13 amino acids. The V and J ends lost 0 bases and 2 bases respectively, with 5 bases between them. CDR3 region: CAWSVQRNQPQHF. The covered CDR3 bases are TGTGCCTGGAGTGTACAGCGCAATCAGCCC.

Of note for this clone: From the germline J gene comes the end of the CDR3, since the read stops 3 residues before it. The chain recombines TRBV7-9 with TRBJ2-3; 8 nucleotides align to TRBD1. In germline, CDR1 is SEHNR, CDR2 FQNEAQ (reference sequence). The CDR3 sequence is 12 residues long. The part of the CDR3 DNA that was read is TGTGCCAGCGGACAGGGAGAAGAGGCG. Translated: CASGQGEEA. The CDR3 in full is CASGQGEEAQYF.

Details on this clone: The read ends 3 residues shy of where the CDR3 ends; the end is completed using the germline J gene. The V gene is TRBV2, the J gene TRBJ2-1; TRBD2 is a possible D gene (5 bases). Germline V gene sequence: CDR1 SNHLY, CDR2 FYNNEI. The CDR3 totals 16 residues. The V and J ends lost 4 bases and 6 bases respectively, with 19 bases between them. Partial CDR3 DNA: TGTGCCAGCAGTGTTGACTACCTCAGCCCCTCCAATGAG. It specifies CASSVDYLSPSNE. The complete CDR3 protein is CASSVDYLSPSNEQFF.

CDR3 loop: CASREDRTTNEKLFF. The DNA read from the CDR3 is TGTGCCAGCCGGGAGGACAGGACAACTAATGAAAAG. V is TRBV2 and J is TRBJ2-2, with D possibly called TRBD1 or TRBD2 (7 bases each). The missing CDR3 end, 3 residues past where the read stops, is filled in from the germline J gene. CDR1 SNHLY and CDR2 FYNNEI come from the germline V gene. The CDR3 has 15 amino acids.

Concerning this clone itself: The CDR3 goes on 3 residues after the read ends, and that part is filled in from the germline J gene. The chain carries TRBV5-1 and TRBJ2-2, with 10 nucleotides matching TRBD2. From germline, CDR1 is SGHRS and CDR2 YFSETQ. Trimming at V came to 0 bases and at J to 10 bases, leaving 6 bases not matched to a gene. The CDR3 totals 15 residues. The CDR3 loop is CASSLGGTSVSELFF. The part of the CDR3 DNA that was read is TGCGCCAGCAGCTTGGGTGGGACTAGCGTTTCGGAG.

CDR3 sequence reads: CASSQWIDRHIQYF. CDR3 bases read: TGCGCCAGCAGTCAATGGATAGACAGACACATT. The V and J genes are TRBV23-1 and TRBJ2-4, with D tentatively TRBD1 (5 bases). The missing CDR3 end, 3 residues past where the read stops, is filled in from the germline J gene. TRBV23-1 is an ORF for which the function is uncertain. Trimming stripped 1 base from V and 8 bases from J, with 12 bases between. The CDR3 contains 14 residues.

Points on this clone: The read gets to within 3 residues of the CDR3 end, and the germline J gene fills in the rest. This rearrangement joins TRBV18 to TRBJ2-7; TRBD1 matches 10 bases. This CDR3 spans 18 amino acids. The ends lost 6 bases at V and 4 bases at J; junction bases unmatched: 18. Germline CDR1 reads KGHSH; CDR2 reads LQKENI. CDR3 region: CASSRGGPTGTGAYEQYF. The CDR3 bases that were read are TGTGCCAGCTCGAGAGGGGGGCCGACCGGGACAGGGGCATACGAG.

Remarks on this clone: From the germline J gene comes the end of the CDR3, since the read stops 3 residues before it. The chain links TRBV2 to TRBJ2-7; D unresolved. The CDR3 loop spans 13 amino acids. Germline CDR1 reads SNHLY; CDR2 reads FYNNEI. Trimming removed 7 bases at V and 0 bases at J, with 10 bases between. CDR3 region: CASTEPDSYEQYF. The part of the CDR3 DNA that was read is TGTGCCAGCACCGAGCCTGACTCCTACGAG.

On this clone: The read terminates 3 residues before the CDR3 end, so the remaining end is supplied by the germline J gene. The chain combines TRBV19 with TRBJ2-3; TRBD2 matches at 8 bases. The CDR3 totals 15 residues. With 9 bases clipped from V and 0 bases from J, the junction kept 8 bases outside the gene matches. Germline CDR1 reads LNHDA; CDR2 reads SQIVND (reference sequence). CDR3 in amino acids: CASDKGGRSTDTQYF. The covered CDR3 bases are TGTGCCAGCGACAAGGGCGGGAGGAGCACAGATACG.

A remark on this clone: The observed sequence ends 3 residues before the CDR3 terminus, with the missing tail filled in from the germline J gene. V and J are TRBV7-6 and TRBJ1-1; no clear D gene. The V gene's germline CDR1 is SGHVS and CDR2 FNYEAQ. The CDR3 loop spans 11 amino acids. The CDR3 bases that were read are TGTGCCAGCAGCACCCCAGGAGAA. It translates to CASSTPGE. The whole CDR3 is CASSTPGEAFF.

Concerning this clone itself: The read terminates 3 residues ahead of where the CDR3 ends, so the germline J gene completes it. The V and J genes are TRBV6-2 or TRBV6-3 and TRBJ1-2; D might be TRBD1 (5 bases). The length of the CDR3 is 15 residues. Germline CDR1 is MNHEY and CDR2 is SVGEGT. CDR3 protein: CASTTPGLANNDYTF. Partial CDR3 DNA: TGTGCCAGCACCACCCCGGGACTAGCTAACAATGAC.

With regard to this clone: The observed sequence ends 3 residues before the CDR3 terminus, with the missing tail filled in from the germline J gene. This sequence joins TRBV12-3 or TRBV12-4 and TRBJ2-7; the D is unclear. This CDR3 is built from 14 residues. Trimming took 6 bases from V and 2 from J, leaving 14 bases between them. The CDR3 DNA, read in part, is TGTGCCAGCAGCAGGAGTGGTAGGGCCTACGAG. It encodes CASSRSGRAYE. The whole CDR3 sequence is CASSRSGRAYEQYF.

As regards this clone: The read halts 3 residues ahead of the CDR3 end, with the missing end drawn from the germline J gene. The chain couples TRBV18 to TRBJ1-2; 7 bases are a match to TRBD1. This CDR3 is 15 amino acids long. From germline, CDR1 is KGHSH and CDR2 LQKENI. The CDR3 loop is CASSPRRQGANIYTF. The part of the CDR3 DNA that was read is TGTGCCAGCTCACCGAGGAGACAGGGAGCGAACATC.

As for this clone: Sequencing ends 3 residues short of the CDR3 end; the germline J gene provides the rest. The chain has TRBV30 and TRBJ1-2, with 7 bases fitting TRBD1. The CDR3 consists of 16 residues. CDR1 GTSNPN and CDR2 SVGIG come from the germline V gene (reference sequence). V was clipped by 2 bases and J by 7 bases; unmatched bases: 16. CDR3 sequence: CAWSFLGQVGRVGYTF. The CDR3 bases that were read are TGTGCCTGGAGTTTCCTCGGACAGGTCGGGCGTGTTGGC.

Comments on this clone: The read falls 3 residues short of the CDR3 end, and the missing part is taken from the germline J gene. The genes are TRBV5-5 and TRBJ1-6; possibly TRBD1 for D (6 bases). V shed 4 bases and J shed 7 bases, with 12 bases lying between them. The V gene's germline CDR1 is SGHKS and CDR2 YYEKEE (reference sequence). This CDR3 contains 14 residues. The CDR3 loop is CASSQGQLNSPLHF. Incomplete CDR3 DNA: TGTGCCAGCAGCCAGGGACAACTCAATTCACCC. Complete variable domain (other parts from reference TRBV5-5 and TRBJ1-6): DAGVTQSPTHLIKTRGQQVTLRCSPISGHKSVSWYQQVLGQGPQFIFQYYEKEERGRGNFPDRFSARQFPNYSSELNVNALLLGDSALYLCASSQGQLNSPLHFGNGTRLTVT.